These T cell receptor beta chains were read from a single sample in a study of CD4 and CD8 cells across lung adenocarcinoma regions. TCRdb ran MiXCR on the PCR reads and lists one entry per CDR3 protein. Of roughly 10,000 distinct CDR3 sequences in the sample, approximately 53% were seen once. The specimen was CD4+ T cells from the center of a lung tumor. The receptors here all came from a male donor with lung adenocarcinoma. The CD4 and CD8 labels of this study may be unreliable. The CDR3 runs from the conserved cysteine through the conserved F or W. A D gene is named only where the DNA matches it firmly. Where a row states a size, it is once, few, many or the class of an expanded clone; other rows omit it.

>.|TRBD2|TRBV27|TRBJ2-4
CASRATGLAGQSTKDIQYF
TGTGCCAGCAGAGCCACGGGGCTAGCGGGACAGTCAACCAAAGACATTCAGTACTTC
>.|.|TRBV27|TRBJ2-4
CASRATGLAGQSAKDIQYF
TGTGCCAGCAGAGCCACCGGGCTCGCGGGGCAGTCAGCCAAAGACATTCAGTACTTT
>.|.|TRBV3-1|TRBJ2-5
CASSQRGGQETQYF
TGTGCCAGCAGCCAAAGGGGGGGCCAAGAGACCCAGTACTTC
>.|TRBD2|TRBV9|TRBJ2-1
CASSAGLAFRHEQFF
TGTGCCAGCAGCGCGGGACTAGCCTTTCGCCATGAGCAGTTCTTC
>.|.|TRBV20-1|TRBJ2-1
CSARDRGASNEQFF
TGCAGTGCTAGAGATCGGGGGGCCTCCAATGAGCAGTTCTTC
>.|TRBD2|TRBV7-3|TRBJ2-5
CASSSWGGVGTQYF
TGTGCCAGCAGCTCTTGGGGGGGGGTAGGGACCCAGTACTTC
>once|TRBD2|TRBV10-1|TRBJ2-1
CASRAGTSNEQFF
TGCGCCAGCAGAGCCGGGACTAGCAATGAGCAGTTCTTC
>.|.|TRBV27|TRBJ2-5
CASRAVGRARAPDTQYF
TGTGCCAGCAGAGCCGTAGGCCGAGCGCGGGCCCCAGATACCCAGTACTTC
>many|.|TRBV12-3/TRBV12-4|TRBJ1-1
CASSCFLERGVLSSLNTEAFF
TGTGCCAGCAGTTGCTTCCTCGAGCGGGGGGTCCTTTCCTCATTGAACACTGAAGCTTTCTTT
>.|.|TRBV27|TRBJ2-5
CASRRDFLRGPQETQYF
TGTGCCAGCAGACGGGACTTTCTGCGCGGCCCGCAAGAGACCCAGTACTTC
>few|.|TRBV6-1|TRBJ2-7
CASSEIGRGEIAGYEQYF
TGTGCCAGCAGTGAAATCGGCAGGGGGGAGATAGCGGGCTACGAGCAGTACTTC
>.|.|TRBV5-1|TRBJ2-5
CASSLEGSETQYF
TGCGCCAGCAGCTTGGAGGGCTCGGAGACCCAGTACTTC
>.|TRBD1|TRBV7-2|TRBJ2-3
CASSLQAGGFTGEQYF
TGTGCCAGCAGCTTACAGGCAGGGGGCTTCACCGGGGAGCAGTATTTT
>.|TRBD2|TRBV27|TRBJ2-1
CASSYVAGAPYDEQFF
TGTGCCAGCAGTTATGTAGCGGGAGCCCCCTACGATGAGCAGTTCTTC
>.|.|TRBV7-2|TRBJ2-3
CASSPYSGKNTQYF
TGTGCCAGCAGCCCCTATTCTGGCAAAAATACTCAGTATTTC
>once|.|TRBV27|TRBJ2-3
CASRGNTQYF
TGTGCCAGCCGGGGAAATACGCAGTATTTT
>few|.|TRBV6-1|TRBJ2-4
CASTRAAENIQYF
TGTGCCAGCACCCGAGCGGCAGAAAACATTCAGTACTTC
>.|TRBD1|TRBV11-3|TRBJ2-3
CASSYRSGQGHEQYF
TGTGCCAGCAGCTACCGTTCGGGACAGGGCCATGAGCAGTACTTT
>.|.|TRBV5-1|TRBJ2-6
CASSEQGRSAVTGANVLTF
TGCGCCAGCAGCGAACAGGGTAGGTCTGCGGTAACTGGGGCCAACGTCCTGACTTTC
>.|.|TRBV6-1|TRBJ1-3
CASSDLQDSGNTIYF
TGTGCCAGCAGTGATCTACAGGACTCTGGAAACACCATATATTTT
>.|.|TRBV10-1|TRBJ2-4
CADYGERAKDTQYF
TGCGCCGACTACGGGGAGCGTGCCAAAGACACTCAGTACTTC
>.|TRBD2|TRBV6-1|TRBJ2-3
CASSLAGEQDTQYF
TGTGCCAGCAGTCTAGCGGGTGAGCAAGATACGCAGTATTTT
>.|TRBD2|TRBV4-1|TRBJ2-3
CASSGLAGAVRDTQYF
TGCGCCAGCAGCGGCCTAGCGGGAGCCGTCAGGGATACGCAGTATTTT
>many|TRBD1|TRBV6-1|TRBJ1-2
CASSRLQQGGWGYTF
TGTGCCAGCAGTCGTCTTCAGCAGGGGGGATGGGGCTACACCTTC
>.|TRBD2|TRBV7-2|TRBJ2-3
CASSLVPGTNSGMYF
TGTGCCAGCAGCTTGGTACCGGGGACTAACAGCGGGATGTACTTT
>.|.|TRBV7-2|TRBJ2-4
CGVTRHGDKDIQYF
TGTGGCGTCACGCGACACGGAGACAAAGACATTCAGTATTTC
>.|.|TRBV6-1|TRBJ2-1
CASSDQGANYNAQFF
TGTGCCAGCAGTGACCAGGGTGCTAACTACAATGCGCAGTTCTTC
>.|TRBD2|TRBV6-1|TRBJ2-3
CARGEGGGGPETQYF
TGTGCCAGGGGTGAGGGGGGCGGGGGGCCAGAGACGCAGTATTTT
>.|TRBD1|TRBV27|TRBJ2-6
CASSLSPGTAGANVLTF
TGTGCCAGCAGTTTATCTCCCGGGACAGCTGGGGCCAACGTCCTGACTTTC
>.|.|TRBV27|TRBJ2-7
CASGAYYEQYF
TGTGCCAGCGGGGCATACTACGAGCAGTACTTC
>few|TRBD1|TRBV4-1|TRBJ2-2
CASSEAGTGSSGELFF
TGCGCCAGCAGCGAGGCCGGGACAGGGTCGAGCGGGGAGCTGTTTTTT
>.|TRBD1|TRBV11-3|TRBJ2-1
CASSYRSGQGHEQFF
TGTGCCAGCAGCTACCGTTCGGGACAGGGCCATGAGCAGTTCTTC
>once|.|TRBV27|TRBJ2-6
CASSWTDAGANVLTF
TGTGCCAGCAGTTGGACAGACGCAGGGGCCAACGTCCTGACTTTC
>.|TRBD2|TRBV24-1|TRBJ2-5
CATSEILGVAGGEETQYF
TGTGCCACCAGTGAAATCCTTGGCGTAGCGGGAGGCGAAGAGACCCAGTACTTC
>.|TRBD1|TRBV27|TRBJ2-7
CASMGQGGEEQYF
TGTGCCAGCATGGGACAGGGGGGGGAGGAGCAGTACTTC
>few|.|TRBV6-1|TRBJ2-3
CAGRGGLGADTQYF
TGTGCGGGCAGAGGGGGGCTTGGGGCAGATACCCAGTATTTT
>few|TRBD2|TRBV27|TRBJ2-3
CASSTSWSSGSMYTQYF
TGTGCCAGCAGTACATCCTGGTCTAGCGGGAGTATGTATACGCAGTATTTT
>.|TRBD2|TRBV27|TRBJ2-7
CASSLALAGGIYEQYF
TGTGCCAGCAGTTTAGCGCTAGCGGGAGGCATCTACGAGCAGTACTTC
>once|TRBD2|TRBV6-1|TRBJ2-3
CASSGTSGSHQDTQYF
TGTGCCAGCAGTGGGACTAGCGGGAGTCACCAAGATACGCAGTATTTT
>.|.|TRBV6-5|TRBJ2-1
CASSYSMGSGGVNPRDEQFF
TGTGCCAGCAGTTACTCCATGGGCTCGGGCGGAGTAAACCCCAGGGATGAGCAGTTCTTC
>few|.|TRBV6-1|TRBJ2-1
CASKVGGPPYNEQFF
TGTGCCAGCAAGGTTGGCGGGCCCCCTTACAATGAGCAGTTCTTC
>few|TRBD1|TRBV10-3|TRBJ2-3
CAGKGGRDQETQYF
TGTGCGGGGAAAGGGGGCCGAGACCAAGAGACGCAGTATTTT
>.|.|TRBV10-2|TRBJ2-5
CASSESGWKGETQYF
TGCGCCAGCAGTGAGTCTGGCTGGAAAGGGGAGACCCAGTACTTC
>.|.|TRBV6-5|TRBJ1-6
CASSSTDNSPLHF
TGTGCCAGCAGTTCGACGGATAATTCACCCCTCCACTTT
>.|.|TRBV7-2|TRBJ1-2
CVSTKSPGQNYGYTF
TGTGTCAGCACCAAATCCCCTGGACAGAACTATGGCTACACCTTC
>.|.|TRBV6-1|TRBJ1-5
CASSDAPRGSNQPQHF
TGTGCCAGCAGTGATGCTCCCAGGGGAAGCAATCAGCCCCAGCATTTT
>.|.|TRBV6-5|TRBJ2-3
CASSYGALAAGEQYF
TGTGCCAGCAGTTACGGGGCGTTGGCCGCCGGGGAGCAGTATTTT
>.|TRBD1|TRBV5-1|TRBJ1-6
CASSLGDRANSPLHF
TGCGCCAGCAGCTTGGGGGACAGGGCGAATTCACCCCTCCACTTT
>.|.|TRBV25-1|TRBJ2-7
CASKRTGGSYNEQYF
TGTGCCAGCAAGCGGACTGGAGGCTCCTACAATGAGCAGTACTTC
>.|.|TRBV5-1|TRBJ2-3
CASSSRHSSTDTQYF
TGCGCCAGCAGTTCAAGACACTCTAGCACAGATACGCAGTATTTT
>medium-sized|TRBD1|TRBV6-1|TRBJ2-3
CASSDSQGATDTQYF
TGTGCCAGCAGTGATTCACAGGGGGCAACAGATACGCAGTATTTT
>.|.|TRBV6-1|TRBJ2-2
CASSARAAELFF
TGTGCCAGCAGTGCCCGGGCCGCCGAGCTGTTTTTT
>.|TRBD2|TRBV6-1|TRBJ2-4
CATERGAKDIQYF
TGTGCCACCGAGCGGGGCGCCAAAGATATTCAGTATTTC
>.|.|TRBV12-3/TRBV12-4|TRBJ2-2
CASSGGRTGELFF
TGTGCCAGCAGCGGCGGGCGCACCGGGGAGCTGTTTTTT
>large|TRBD2|TRBV10-2|TRBJ2-5
CASSESTSDETQYF
TGCGCCAGCAGTGAGTCGACTAGCGACGAGACCCAGTACTTC
>.|TRBD1|TRBV6-4|TRBJ2-1
CASSVGTGDEDEQFF
TGTGCCAGCAGTGTGGGGACAGGGGATGAGGATGAGCAGTTCTTC
>.|TRBD2|TRBV4-1|TRBJ2-3
CASSQDPAGGLIDTQYF
TGCGCCAGCAGCCAAGACCCTGCGGGGGGGCTTATAGATACGCAGTATTTT
>many|TRBD2|TRBV7-2|TRBJ2-3
CASSLVAGTDTQYF
TGTGCCAGCAGCTTAGTAGCGGGGACAGATACGCAGTATTTT